The 10 T cell receptor beta chains presented below share a single source sample, sequenced in a study of T cell changes during pregnancy in multiple sclerosis. Produced via immunoSEQ multiplex PCR; TCRdb's table is partial and in-frame only. The repertoire includes about 30,000 clones, 90% of them detected once, and over 3.5% sits in the top ten. Sequencing used CD8+ T cells from peripheral blood mononuclear cells, obtained in the second trimester of pregnancy. These receptors all come from a female donor with multiple sclerosis, enrolled in a pregnancy study.

The rearrangement joins TRBV7-6 to TRBJ2-7, with D hard to call. V lost 1 base to trimming and J lost 7 bases, with 14 bases between them. The CDR3 is 14 amino acids. CDR1 and CDR2 from the germline V gene are SGHVS and FNYEAQ. Written as DNA, the CDR3 is TGTGCCAGCAGCTTAGGTCTTATATACGAGGAGCAGTACTTC. Its protein product is CASSLGLIYEEQYF.

This clone appeared a few times. The chain carries TRBV10-2 and TRBJ2-5; 7 bases map to TRBD2. V was pared by 7 bases and J by 7 bases, with 9 bases of the junction left unmatched. Per the germline V gene, CDR1 is WSHSY and CDR2 is SAAADI. The CDR3 contains 13 residues. CDR3 region: CASKKRDLGTQYF. CDR3 nucleotides: TGCGCCAGCAAGAAGCGGGATCTAGGGACCCAGTACTTC.

The J gene is TRBJ2-1, the V gene TRBV7-3, with 8 bases that match TRBD2. The CDR3 covers 15 residues. With 2 bases clipped from V and 2 bases from J, the junction kept 2 bases outside the gene matches. Germline V gene data show CDR1 as SGHTA and CDR2 as FQGTGA. CDR3 protein: CASSLAGGAYNEQFF. As DNA, the CDR3 is TGTGCCAGCAGCTTAGCGGGGGGCGCCTACAATGAGCAGTTCTTC.

The V and J genes are TRBV6-5 and TRBJ2-7; the match to TRBD2 covers 9 bases. CDR1 MNHEY and CDR2 SVGAGI come from the germline V gene. The CDR3 totals 16 residues. V lost 2 bases to trimming and J lost 0 bases; unmatched junction nucleotides: 5. DNA for the CDR3: TGTGCCAGCAGTTACGGCGATAGCGGGAGCTCCTACGAGCAGTACTTC. It encodes CASSYGDSGSSYEQYF.

V is TRBV5-1 and J is TRBJ2-5, with 8 bases aligning to TRBD2. Per the germline V gene, CDR1 is SGHRS and CDR2 is YFSETQ. The CDR3 runs to 14 residues. V shed 7 bases and J 2 bases; nucleotides not matched to a gene: 7. CDR3 amino acids: CASAASGSQETQYF. The CDR3 DNA reads TGCGCCAGCGCGGCTAGCGGGTCACAAGAGACCCAGTACTTC.

V usage is TRBV27 and J usage is TRBJ2-7; the match to TRBD2 covers 7 bases. This CDR3 comprises 15 residues. The germline V gene has CDR1 MNHEY and CDR2 SMNVEV (reference sequence). The V segment lost 0 bases and the J segment 6 bases; nucleotides outside the gene matches: 8. CDR3 residues: CASSLSGGLAGEQYF. As DNA, the CDR3 is TGTGCCAGCAGTTTATCTGGGGGGTTAGCGGGCGAGCAGTACTTC.

This rearrangement joins TRBV28 to TRBJ2-1; D remains unclear. The CDR3 has 13 residues. The V and J ends lost 4 bases and 8 bases respectively, with 12 bases between them. From germline, CDR1 is MDHEN and CDR2 SYDVKM. The CDR3, as DNA: TGTGCCAGCAGTTCCCTCCAGGAAGATGAGCAGTTCTTC. It codes for CASSSLQEDEQFF.

This chain links TRBV6-7 with TRBJ2-3; D perhaps matches TRBD1 (5 bases). TRBV6-7 is an open reading frame, and its role is uncertain. The CDR3 runs 16 residues. V was shortened by 7 bases and J by 0 bases, with 17 bases between the two germline ends. The CDR3 loop is CASTASLDKSTDTQYF. The CDR3 DNA follows: TGTGCCAGCACCGCTAGTCTGGACAAAAGCACAGATACGCAGTATTTT.

Only one count was recorded for this clone. This chain connects TRBV27 to TRBJ2-7; 7 bases fit TRBD1. CDR3 size: 14 residues. The V gene's germline CDR1 is MNHEY and CDR2 SMNVEV (reference sequence). V dropped 5 bases and J dropped 5; count of bases not matched to a gene: 9. The CDR3 here is CASSPIRQGNEQYF. CDR3 DNA: TGTGCCAGCAGTCCGATCCGACAGGGCAACGAGCAGTACTTC.

This sequence joins TRBV9 and TRBJ2-1; 10 bases are a match to TRBD2. CDR3 length equals 15 residues. J lost 8 bases, V lost 2 bases, and 7 bases had no gene match. CDR1 and CDR2 from the germline V gene are SGDLS and YYNGEE. CDR3 bases: TGTGCCAGCAGCGTGGCTAGCGGGAGTATCGATGAGCAGTTCTTC. It yields the protein CASSVASGSIDEQFF. Drawing the rest from reference TRBV9 and TRBJ2-1, the complete variable domain is DSGVTQTPKHLITATGQRVTLRCSPRSGDLSVYWYQQSLDQGLQFLIQYYNGEERAKGNILERFSAQQFPDLHSELNLSSLELGDSALYFCASSVASGSIDEQFFGPGTRLTVL.